Shown below are 31 T cell receptor beta chains from a single sample sequenced in a study of beta chain features in type 1 diabetes. Notes on the study in general: Type 1 diabetes patients showed a moderate but significant shortening of TCRB CDR3s in all four CD4+ subsets.

Their target antigens are unknown. Sequenced material consisted of expressed TCRB transcripts (all of the isolated RNA was reverse transcribed). Sequencing used immunoSEQ multiplex PCR; TCRdb keeps in-frame clones, though not all of them. Here the sample spans approximately 240,000 clones, 15% to 20% being singletons. Specimen: naive CD4+ T cells from blood. These receptors were taken from a young man with type 1 diabetes.

The genes are TRBV28 and TRBJ2-1; D may be TRBD1 (6 bases). Trimming pared 3 bases from V and 5 bases from J, leaving 14 bases between. This CDR3 comprises 15 residues. Germline values: CDR1 MDHEN, CDR2 SYDVKM. CDR3: CASSFAHRVHNEQFF. The DNA for the CDR3 is TGTGCCAGCAGTTTTGCGCACAGGGTACACAATGAGCAGTTCTTC.

A few counts support this clone. The V gene is TRBV6-5, the J gene TRBJ2-7; 8 bases are shared with TRBD1. J was trimmed by 2 bases and V by 4 bases; bases with no gene match: 7. Germline V gene sequence: CDR1 MNHEY, CDR2 SVGAGI. This CDR3 spans 15 amino acids. The CDR3 region is CASSSTGVLTYEQYF. CDR3 in DNA: TGTGCCAGCAGTTCGACAGGGGTACTTACCTACGAGCAGTACTTC.

There are a few counts of this clone. CDR3 bases: TGCAGCGTTTCGACGCGGGAGGGCCTCTACGAGCAGTACTTC. This sequence encodes CSVSTREGLYEQYF. V and J are TRBV29-1 and TRBJ2-7; 9 bases are shared with TRBD2. Germline V gives CDR1 SQVTM, CDR2 ANQGSEA. V was pared by 5 bases and J by 3 bases, with 8 bases of the junction left unmatched. The CDR3 consists of 14 residues.

The chain couples TRBV11-1 to TRBJ2-1; tentatively, D is TRBD2 (5 bases). CDR3 length: 13 residues. The V gene's germline CDR1 is SGHAT and CDR2 FQDESV (reference sequence). The ends were cut back, 1 base at V and 8 bases at J, with 9 bases in the middle. This CDR3 is CASSLVLADEQFF. CDR3 nucleotide sequence: TGTGCCAGCAGCTTAGTCCTAGCTGATGAGCAGTTCTTC.

This clone was detected only a few times. The chain employs TRBV29-1 and TRBJ2-3; possible D gene TRBD2, 5 bases. V lost 1 base and J 4 bases, leaving 12 bases between the germline ends. CDR1 and CDR2 (germline): SQVTM, ANQGSEA. This CDR3 comprises 14 residues. CDR3 amino acids: CSVEVRRNADTQYF. The CDR3 DNA sequence: TGCAGCGTTGAAGTACGGAGGAACGCAGATACGCAGTATTTT.

The chain is built from TRBV27 and TRBJ2-7; the match to TRBD2 covers 7 bases. Germline V gives CDR1 MNHEY, CDR2 SMNVEV (reference sequence). The CDR3 runs to 14 residues. Trimming cost V 6 bases and J 2 bases; bases outside gene matches: 7. The DNA for the CDR3 is TGTGCCAGCAGCCCTTCGGGGGGTACCTACGAGCAGTACTTC. Protein sequence: CASSPSGGTYEQYF.

The rearrangement links TRBV29-1 to TRBJ2-3; D not resolved. The V gene lost 5 bases and the J gene lost 2 bases, with 11 bases spanning the gap. Germline V gene data show CDR1 as SQVTM and CDR2 as ANQGSEA. The CDR3 is 13 amino acids. CDR3 in amino acids: CSVRQILTDTQYF. The CDR3 region has the DNA TGCAGCGTTCGGCAAATACTCACAGATACGCAGTATTTT.

As DNA, the CDR3 is TGTGCCAGCAGCTTAGAAAGGCGGCAGGAGACCCAGTACTTC. Its translation is CASSLERRQETQYF. This chain links TRBV7-9 with TRBJ2-5, with D hard to call. Germline CDR1 is SEHNR and CDR2 is FQNEAQ (reference sequence). This CDR3 spans 14 amino acids. Trimming removed 1 base at V and 5 bases at J, with 11 bases between.

J is TRBJ1-1 and V is TRBV29-1; D not certain. Germline assignment: CDR1 SQVTM and CDR2 ANQGSEA. V shed 5 bases and J shed 7 bases, with 11 bases lying between them. The CDR3 is 11 amino acids. The CDR3 loop is CSVIREGEAFF. As DNA, the CDR3 is TGCAGCGTTATCCGCGAGGGTGAAGCTTTCTTT.

This clone came up a few times. The CDR3 nucleotides read TGTGCCAGCAGCTTAGGCACGGGATCTGGGGCCAACGTCCTGACTTTC. Translated, it gives CASSLGTGSGANVLTF. The chain has TRBV13 and TRBJ2-6; possible D gene TRBD2, 5 bases. The length of the CDR3 is 16 residues. Trimming stripped 0 bases from V and 1 base from J, with 7 bases between. The V gene's germline CDR1 is PRHDT and CDR2 FYEKMQ (reference sequence).

The chain links TRBV30 to TRBJ2-7; D remains unclear. The length of the CDR3 is 13 residues. The germline V gene encodes CDR1 GTSNPN and CDR2 SVGIG (reference sequence). Trimming cost V 4 bases and J 6 bases, with 16 bases left between them. CDR3 sequence: CAWTRTGLREQYF. CDR3 bases: TGTGCCTGGACCCGGACGGGTCTGCGCGAGCAGTACTTC.

A few counts support this clone. The genes are TRBV6-5 and TRBJ1-2, with D hard to call. The CDR3 consists of 14 residues. Trimming removed 6 bases at V and 8 bases at J, with 19 bases between. CDR1 and CDR2 (germline): MNHEY, SVGAGI. The CDR3 DNA is TGTGCCAGCAGCCTGGATTCCAATCTCAGAGGCTACACCTTC. Translation gives CASSLDSNLRGYTF.

This chain joins TRBV4-3 and TRBJ2-3, with TRBD2 matching 11 bases. The CDR3 loop spans 18 amino acids. Unmatched junction bases numbered 10, after V lost 0 bases and J lost 5 bases. The germline V gene encodes CDR1 LGHNA and CDR2 YSLEER. Written as DNA, the CDR3 is TGCGCCAGCAGCCAAGATCGTAAGACTAGCGGGATGAAAGATACGCAGTATTTT. Its protein product is CASSQDRKTSGMKDTQYF.

The chain recombines TRBV29-1 with TRBJ2-3; D is possibly TRBD2 (6 bases). In germline, CDR1 is SQVTM, CDR2 ANQGSEA. Trimming cost V 4 bases and J 2 bases, with 13 bases left between them. This CDR3 has 14 residues. The CDR3 here is CSVGGGANTDTQYF. The CDR3 DNA sequence: TGCAGCGTTGGTGGAGGGGCCAACACAGATACGCAGTATTTT.

The gene calls are TRBV29-1 and TRBJ1-1; D is ambiguous. CDR3 length: 11 residues. Germline V gene data show CDR1 as SQVTM and CDR2 as ANQGSEA. V was pared by 3 bases and J by 5 bases, with 7 bases between. CDR3 residues: CSVDRATEAFF. As DNA, the CDR3 is TGCAGCGTTGACCGGGCTACTGAAGCTTTCTTT.

In its sample, this clone was seen a few times. Additional DNA sequences in this sample encode the identical CDR3. V is TRBV10-3 and J is TRBJ2-7; no definite D call. CDR1 is ENHRY and CDR2 is SYGVKD in the germline V gene. V was pared by 7 bases and J by 0 bases, with 10 bases between. The CDR3 has 13 residues. This CDR3 is CAITNGSSYEQYF. The CDR3 coding sequence is TGTGCCATCACCAACGGGTCCTCCTACGAGCAGTACTTC.

The chain couples TRBV5-6 to TRBJ2-1; D tentatively fits TRBD1 or TRBD2 (5 bases each). The CDR3 loop spans 15 amino acids. Trimming removed 1 base from V and 5 bases from J, with 13 bases in between. From germline, CDR1 is SGHDT and CDR2 YYEEEE. CDR3 loop: CASSLWGSYDNEQFF. CDR3 in DNA: TGTGCCAGCAGCTTGTGGGGGAGCTACGACAATGAGCAGTTCTTC.

The chain joins TRBV7-2 to TRBJ2-7, with D tentatively TRBD2 (5 bases). V dropped 5 bases and J dropped 6 bases, with 17 bases sitting between them. This CDR3 has 14 residues. Germline CDR1 and CDR2: SGHTA and FQGNSA. CDR3 nucleotides: TGTGCCAGCAGCGCCAGCGGCCGAATCCCCGAGCAGTACTTC. It encodes CASSASGRIPEQYF.

The V gene is TRBV30, the J gene TRBJ2-1; 8 bases match TRBD2. CDR1 and CDR2 (germline): GTSNPN, SVGIG (reference sequence). The V gene end was trimmed by 5 bases and the J gene end by 6 bases; junction bases not matched to a gene: 9. The CDR3 covers 14 residues. This CDR3 is CAWGAGGTSNEQFF. The CDR3, as DNA: TGTGCCTGGGGGGCGGGAGGAACGTCCAATGAGCAGTTCTTC.

This clone was detected only a few times. The V gene is TRBV25-1, the J gene TRBJ2-1; 11 nucleotides agree with TRBD2. V gave up 3 bases and J gave up 6 bases; unmatched junction bases: 7. The V gene's germline CDR1 is MGHDK and CDR2 SYGVNS. The CDR3 spans 16 residues. CDR3 coding DNA: TGTGCCAGCAGTGAGATTACTAGCGGGAGCGGCAATGAGCAGTTCTTC. This codes for CASSEITSGSGNEQFF.

The V and J genes are TRBV30 and TRBJ1-2; perhaps TRBD1 as D (5 bases). Germline loops: CDR1 GTSNPN, CDR2 SVGIG (reference sequence). V lost 5 bases to trimming and J lost 2 bases, with 6 bases between them. The CDR3 has 11 amino acids. Here the CDR3 DNA reads TGTGCCTGGGGGACGAACTATGGCTACACCTTC. As protein: CAWGTNYGYTF.

A few counts support this clone. The chain is built from TRBV4-1 and TRBJ2-7; TRBD1 might be the D (5 bases). This CDR3 is built from 13 residues. Between the trimmed V and J ends, which lost 4 bases and 3 bases, there was a span of 10 bases. Germline V gene sequence: CDR1 MGHRA, CDR2 YSYEKL. The DNA of the CDR3 is TGCGCCAGCAGCCTTGACAGTTACTACGAGCAGTACTTC. Protein sequence: CASSLDSYYEQYF.

This clone has a handful of counts. The gene calls are TRBV9 and TRBJ2-1; D is undetermined. Trimming pared 1 base from V and 5 bases from J, leaving 22 bases between. Per the germline V gene, CDR1 is SGDLS and CDR2 is YYNGEE. This CDR3 has 18 residues. The chain's CDR3 is CASSVQADARTTNNEQFF. The CDR3 DNA sequence: TGTGCCAGCAGCGTACAGGCAGACGCCCGGACCACAAACAATGAGCAGTTCTTC.

This clone was found once. The chain recombines TRBV6-6 with TRBJ2-5; no clear D. The CDR3 has 12 residues. V dropped 0 bases and J dropped 5 bases, with 4 bases sitting between them. The V gene's germline CDR1 is MNHNY and CDR2 SVGAGI (reference sequence). In DNA, the CDR3 is TGTGCCAGCAGTTACTCGACGGAGACCCAGTACTTC. Translating gives CASSYSTETQYF.

In this sample, this clone turned up a few times. V is TRBV21-1 and J is TRBJ1-5. TRBV21-1 counts as a pseudogene. The CDR3 loop spans 15 amino acids. The CDR3: CASSILCGTNQPQHF. CDR3 sequence (DNA): TGTGCCAGCAGCATCCTCTGCGGGACCAATCAGCCCCAGCATTTT.

Only a few counts were recorded for this clone. J is TRBJ1-5 and V is TRBV9; D not certain. This CDR3 comprises 15 residues. Deletions cut 1 base from V and 3 bases from J, with 11 bases between. Germline V lookup: CDR1 SGDLS, CDR2 YYNGEE. CDR3 in DNA: TGTGCCAGCAGCGTATCAGGAGGATCCAATCAGCCCCAGCATTTT. It yields the protein CASSVSGGSNQPQHF. The full variable domain, in which reference TRBV9 and TRBJ1-5 provide the parts outside the CDR3, is DSGVTQTPKHLITATGQRVTLRCSPRSGDLSVYWYQQSLDQGLQFLIQYYNGEERAKGNILERFSAQQFPDLHSELNLSSLELGDSALYFCASSVSGGSNQPQHFGDGTRLSIL.

J is TRBJ2-5 and V is TRBV7-3, with 10 positions matching TRBD2. Trimming removed 6 bases from V and 1 base from J; junction bases left unmatched: 5. CDR3 size: 15 residues. Germline values: CDR1 SGHTA, CDR2 FQGTGA. The CDR3 is CASRRTSGRQETQYF. The CDR3 DNA follows: TGTGCCAGCAGGCGGACTAGCGGACGCCAAGAGACCCAGTACTTC.

The chain combines TRBV29-1 with TRBJ2-5; possibly TRBD2 for D (5 bases). The V end lost 6 bases, the J end lost 0 bases, and 20 bases lay between the germline ends. There are 16 residues in the CDR3. CDR1 is SQVTM, CDR2 ANQGSEA, per germline. The CDR3 loop is CSVDNRGYGDQETQYF. The CDR3 DNA reads as TGCAGCGTCGACAACCGAGGGTATGGAGACCAAGAGACCCAGTACTTC.

The chain has TRBV6-1 and TRBJ2-7; 7 bases fit TRBD2. CDR3 length: 12 amino acids. CDR1 is MNHNS and CDR2 is SASEGT in the germline V gene. Trimming at V came to 4 bases and at J to 7 bases, leaving 4 bases not matched to a gene. DNA for the CDR3: TGTGCCAGCAGTGTGGGCGGGAGAGAGCAGTACTTC. Amino acid sequence: CASSVGGREQYF.

In this sample, this clone turned up a few times. V is TRBV30 and J is TRBJ2-7, with TRBD1 matching over 8 bases. V was pared by 2 bases and J by 3 bases, with 6 bases of the junction left unmatched. This CDR3 contains 14 residues. CDR1 GTSNPN and CDR2 SVGIG come from the germline V gene (reference sequence). Here the CDR3 DNA reads TGTGCCTGGAGTAGGAGACAGGGGTTCTACGAGCAGTACTTC. Its translation is CAWSRRQGFYEQYF.

This clone was seen a handful of times. In DNA form, the CDR3 reads TGTGCCAGCAGTTTATTAGTCGAGACCCAGTACTTC. This gives the protein CASSLLVETQYF. The chain recombines TRBV28 with TRBJ2-5; D is undetermined. The CDR3 consists of 12 residues. Trimming took 1 base from V and 5 from J, leaving 5 bases between them. Germline CDR1 MDHEN, CDR2 SYDVKM.